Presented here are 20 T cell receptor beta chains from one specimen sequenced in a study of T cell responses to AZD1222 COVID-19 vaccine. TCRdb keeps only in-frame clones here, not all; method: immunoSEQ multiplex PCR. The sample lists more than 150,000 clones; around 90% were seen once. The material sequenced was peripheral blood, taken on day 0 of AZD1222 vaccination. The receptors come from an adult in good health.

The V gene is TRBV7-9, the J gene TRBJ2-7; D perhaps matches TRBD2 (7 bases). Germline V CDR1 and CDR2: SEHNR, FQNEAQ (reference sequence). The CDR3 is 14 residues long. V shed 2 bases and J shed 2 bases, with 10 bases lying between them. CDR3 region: CASSLIGGAYEQYF. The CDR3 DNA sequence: TGTGCCAGCAGCTTAATAGGGGGGGCCTACGAGCAGTACTTC.

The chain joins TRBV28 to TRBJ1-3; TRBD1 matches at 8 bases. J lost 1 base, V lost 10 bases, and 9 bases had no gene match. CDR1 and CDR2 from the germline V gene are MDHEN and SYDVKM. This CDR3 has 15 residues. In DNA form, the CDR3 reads TGTGCCACCTACTCAGGGGGCTATTCTGGAAACACCATATATTTT. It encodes CATYSGGYSGNTIYF.

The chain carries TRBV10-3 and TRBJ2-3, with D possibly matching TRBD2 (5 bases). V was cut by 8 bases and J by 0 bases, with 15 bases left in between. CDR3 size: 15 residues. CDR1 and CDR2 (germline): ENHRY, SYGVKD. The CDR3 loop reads CAIAQTRASTDTQYF. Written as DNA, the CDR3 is TGTGCCATCGCTCAAACTAGGGCTAGCACAGATACGCAGTATTTT.

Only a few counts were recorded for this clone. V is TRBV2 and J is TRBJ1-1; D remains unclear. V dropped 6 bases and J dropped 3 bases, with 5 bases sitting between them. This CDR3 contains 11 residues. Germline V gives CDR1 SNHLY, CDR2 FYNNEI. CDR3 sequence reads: CASREYTEAFF. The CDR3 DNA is TGTGCCAGCAGGGAATACACTGAAGCTTTCTTT.

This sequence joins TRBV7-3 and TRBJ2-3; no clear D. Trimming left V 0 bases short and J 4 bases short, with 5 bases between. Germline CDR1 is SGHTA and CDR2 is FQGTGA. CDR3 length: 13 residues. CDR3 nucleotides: TGTGCCAGCAGCTTAACAGGGCCAGATACGCAGTATTTT. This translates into CASSLTGPDTQYF.

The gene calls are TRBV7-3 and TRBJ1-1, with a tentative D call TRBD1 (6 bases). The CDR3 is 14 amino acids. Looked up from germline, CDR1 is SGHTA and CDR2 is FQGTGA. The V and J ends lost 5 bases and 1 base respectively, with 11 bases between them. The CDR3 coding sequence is TGTGCCAGCAGCCCCGGGGGACAGAACACTGAAGCTTTCTTT. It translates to CASSPGGQNTEAFF.

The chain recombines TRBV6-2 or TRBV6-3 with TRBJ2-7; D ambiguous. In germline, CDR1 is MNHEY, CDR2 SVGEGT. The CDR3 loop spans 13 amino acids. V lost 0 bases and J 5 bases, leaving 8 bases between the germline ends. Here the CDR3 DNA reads TGTGCCAGCAGTTACTCGATCGCTAACGAGCAGTACTTC. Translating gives CASSYSIANEQYF.

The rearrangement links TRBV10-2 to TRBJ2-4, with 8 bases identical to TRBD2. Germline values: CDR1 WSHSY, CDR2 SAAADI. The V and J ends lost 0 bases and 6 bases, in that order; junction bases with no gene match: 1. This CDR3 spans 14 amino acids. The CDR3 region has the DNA TGCGCCAGCAGTGAGTCCGCGGGAGGAAACATTCAGTACTTC. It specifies CASSESAGGNIQYF.

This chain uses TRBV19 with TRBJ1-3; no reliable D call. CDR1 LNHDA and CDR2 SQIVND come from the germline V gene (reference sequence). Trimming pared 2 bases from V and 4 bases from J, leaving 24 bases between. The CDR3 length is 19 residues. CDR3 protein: CASSIRSGGVKGFGNTIYF. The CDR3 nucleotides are TGTGCCAGTAGTATAAGATCCGGCGGGGTGAAGGGTTTCGGAAACACCATATATTTT.

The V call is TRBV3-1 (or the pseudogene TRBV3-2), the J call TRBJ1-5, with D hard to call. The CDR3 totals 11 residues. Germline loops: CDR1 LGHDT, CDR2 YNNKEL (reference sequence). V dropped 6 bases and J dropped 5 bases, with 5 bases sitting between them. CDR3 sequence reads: CASRDHQPQHF. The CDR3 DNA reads TGTGCCAGCAGGGACCATCAGCCCCAGCATTTT.

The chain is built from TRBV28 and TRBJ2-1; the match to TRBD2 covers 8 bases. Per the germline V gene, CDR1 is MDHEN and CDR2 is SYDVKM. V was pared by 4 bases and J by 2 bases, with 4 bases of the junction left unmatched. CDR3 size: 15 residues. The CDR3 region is CASSSPGLAYNEQFF. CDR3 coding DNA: TGTGCCAGCAGTTCTCCGGGACTAGCCTACAATGAGCAGTTCTTC.

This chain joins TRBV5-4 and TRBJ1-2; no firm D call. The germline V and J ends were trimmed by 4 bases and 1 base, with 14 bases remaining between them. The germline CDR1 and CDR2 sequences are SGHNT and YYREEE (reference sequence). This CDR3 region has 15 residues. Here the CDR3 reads CASSPTLVHNYGYTF. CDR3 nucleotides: TGTGCCAGCAGCCCGACACTCGTCCATAACTATGGCTACACCTTC.

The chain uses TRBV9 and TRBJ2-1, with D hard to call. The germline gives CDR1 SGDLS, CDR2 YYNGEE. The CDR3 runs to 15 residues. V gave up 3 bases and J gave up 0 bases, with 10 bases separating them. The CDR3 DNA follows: TGTGCCAGCAGCGCGCAAGGAAGCTCCTACAATGAGCAGTTCTTC. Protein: CASSAQGSSYNEQFF.

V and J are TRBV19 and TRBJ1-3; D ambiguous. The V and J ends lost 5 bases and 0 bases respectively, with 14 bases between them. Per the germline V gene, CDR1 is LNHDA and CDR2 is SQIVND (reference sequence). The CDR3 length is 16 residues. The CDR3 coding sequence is TGTGCCAGTAGTTCACGTAAGGAATACTCTGGAAACACCATATATTTT. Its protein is CASSSRKEYSGNTIYF.

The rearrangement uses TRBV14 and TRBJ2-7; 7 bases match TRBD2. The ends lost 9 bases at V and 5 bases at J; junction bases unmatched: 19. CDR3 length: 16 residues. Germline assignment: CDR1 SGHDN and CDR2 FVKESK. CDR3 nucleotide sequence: TGTGCCAGTTCACCCATGGGGCGGGAGTCTGGTCACGAGCAGTACTTC. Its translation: CASSPMGRESGHEQYF.

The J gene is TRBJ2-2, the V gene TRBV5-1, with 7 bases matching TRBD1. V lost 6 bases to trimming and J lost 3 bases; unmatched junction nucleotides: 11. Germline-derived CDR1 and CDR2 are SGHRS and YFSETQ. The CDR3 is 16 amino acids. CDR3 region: CASTYKTGTDTGELFF. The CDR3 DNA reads TGCGCCAGCACGTATAAGACCGGGACAGACACCGGGGAGCTGTTTTTT.

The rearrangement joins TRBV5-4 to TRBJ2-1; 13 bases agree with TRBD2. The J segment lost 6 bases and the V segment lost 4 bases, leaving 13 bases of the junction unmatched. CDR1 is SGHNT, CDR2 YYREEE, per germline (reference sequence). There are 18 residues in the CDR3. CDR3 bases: TGTGCCAGCAGCCCTACCTTACTAGCGGGGGGGCGGGCCAATGAGCAGTTCTTC. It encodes CASSPTLLAGGRANEQFF. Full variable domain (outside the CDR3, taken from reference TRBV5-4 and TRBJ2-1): ETGVTQSPTHLIKTRGQQVTLRCSSQSGHNTVSWYQQALGQGPQFIFQYYREEENGRGNFPPRFSGLQFPNYSSELNVNALELDDSALYLCASSPTLLAGGRANEQFFGPGTRLTVL.

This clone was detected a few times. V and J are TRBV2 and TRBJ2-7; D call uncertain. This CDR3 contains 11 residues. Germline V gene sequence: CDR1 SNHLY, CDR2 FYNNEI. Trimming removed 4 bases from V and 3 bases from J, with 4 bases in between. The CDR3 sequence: CASSAYYEQYF. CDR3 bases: TGTGCCAGCAGTGCGTACTACGAGCAGTACTTC. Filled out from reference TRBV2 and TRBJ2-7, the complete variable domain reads EPEVTQTPSHQVTQMGQEVILRCVPISNHLYFYWYRQILGQKVEFLVSFYNNEISEKSEIFDDQFSVERPDGSNFTLKIRSTKLEDSAMYFCASSAYYEQYFGPGTRLTVT.

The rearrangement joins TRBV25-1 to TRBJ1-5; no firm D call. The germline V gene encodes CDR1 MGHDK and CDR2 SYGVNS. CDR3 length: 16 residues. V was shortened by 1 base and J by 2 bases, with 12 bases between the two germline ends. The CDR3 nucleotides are TGTGCCAGCAGTGAATCTCTGTGGGGAGGCAATCAGCCCCAGCATTTT. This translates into CASSESLWGGNQPQHF.

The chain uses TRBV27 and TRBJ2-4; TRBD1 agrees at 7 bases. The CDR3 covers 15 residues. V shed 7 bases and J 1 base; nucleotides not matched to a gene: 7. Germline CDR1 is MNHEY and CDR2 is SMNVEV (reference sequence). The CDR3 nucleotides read TGTGCCAGCACCACGGTGGGACAGGCCAAAAACATTCAGTACTTC. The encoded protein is CASTTVGQAKNIQYF.